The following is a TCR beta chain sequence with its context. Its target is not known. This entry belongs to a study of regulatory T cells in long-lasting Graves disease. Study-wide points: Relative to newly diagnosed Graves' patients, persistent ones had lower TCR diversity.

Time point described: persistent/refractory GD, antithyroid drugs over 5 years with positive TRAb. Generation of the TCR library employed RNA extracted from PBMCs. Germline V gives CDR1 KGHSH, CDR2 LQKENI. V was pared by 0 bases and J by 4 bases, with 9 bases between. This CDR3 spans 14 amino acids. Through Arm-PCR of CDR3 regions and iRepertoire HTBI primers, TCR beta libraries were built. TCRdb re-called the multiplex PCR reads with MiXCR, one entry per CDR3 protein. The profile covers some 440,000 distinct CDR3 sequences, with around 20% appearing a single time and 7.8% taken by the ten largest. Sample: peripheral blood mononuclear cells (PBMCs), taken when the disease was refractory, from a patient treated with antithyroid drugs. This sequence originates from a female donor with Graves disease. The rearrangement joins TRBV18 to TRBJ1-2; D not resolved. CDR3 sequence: CASSPPHAAYGYTF. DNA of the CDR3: TGTGCCAGCTCACCACCCCATGCCGCCTATGGCTACACCTTC.